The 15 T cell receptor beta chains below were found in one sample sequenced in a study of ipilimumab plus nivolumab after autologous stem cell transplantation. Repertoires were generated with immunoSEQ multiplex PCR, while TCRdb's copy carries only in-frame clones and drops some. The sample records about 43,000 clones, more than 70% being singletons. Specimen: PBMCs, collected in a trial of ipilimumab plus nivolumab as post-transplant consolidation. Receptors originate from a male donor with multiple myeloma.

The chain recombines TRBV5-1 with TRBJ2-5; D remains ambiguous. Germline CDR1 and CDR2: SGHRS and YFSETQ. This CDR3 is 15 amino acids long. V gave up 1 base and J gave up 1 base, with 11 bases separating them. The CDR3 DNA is TGCGCCAGCAGCTTGTGGGGTGAATCCCAAGAGACCCAGTACTTC. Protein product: CASSLWGESQETQYF.

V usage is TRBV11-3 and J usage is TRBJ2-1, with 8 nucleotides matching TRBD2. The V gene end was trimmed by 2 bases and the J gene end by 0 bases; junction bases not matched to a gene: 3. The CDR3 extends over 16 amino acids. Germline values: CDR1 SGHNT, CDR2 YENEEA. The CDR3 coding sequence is TGTGCCAGCAGCTTACGAGGGACTAGCTCCTACAATGAGCAGTTCTTC. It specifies CASSLRGTSSYNEQFF.

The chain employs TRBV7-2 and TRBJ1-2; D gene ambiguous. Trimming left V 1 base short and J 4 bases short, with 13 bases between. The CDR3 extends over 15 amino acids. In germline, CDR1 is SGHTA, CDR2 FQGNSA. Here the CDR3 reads CASSLGAGLGYGYTF. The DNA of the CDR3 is TGTGCCAGCAGCTTAGGGGCGGGGTTGGGCTATGGCTACACCTTC.

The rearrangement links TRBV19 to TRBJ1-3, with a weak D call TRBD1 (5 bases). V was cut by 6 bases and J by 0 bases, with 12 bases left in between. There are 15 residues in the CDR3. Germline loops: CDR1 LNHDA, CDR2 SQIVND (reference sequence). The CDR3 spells CASSRGGGSGNTIYF. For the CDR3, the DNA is TGTGCCAGTAGCCGGGGCGGAGGCTCTGGAAACACCATATATTTT.

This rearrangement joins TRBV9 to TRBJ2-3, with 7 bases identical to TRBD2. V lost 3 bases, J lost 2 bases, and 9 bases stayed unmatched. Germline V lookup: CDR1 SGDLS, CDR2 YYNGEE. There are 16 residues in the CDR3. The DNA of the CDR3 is TGTGCCAGCAGCGCCCCCTCACTAGCGCTCACAGATACGCAGTATTTT. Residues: CASSAPSLALTDTQYF.

The CDR3 protein is CASSLWVRFGAYEQYF. DNA of the CDR3: TGTGCCAGCAGCTTGTGGGTGAGGTTTGGGGCCTACGAGCAGTACTTC. The chain recombines TRBV7-2 with TRBJ2-7; D is uncertain. Germline CDR1 SGHTA, CDR2 FQGNSA. V was pared by 3 bases and J by 2 bases, with 17 bases between. There are 16 residues in the CDR3.

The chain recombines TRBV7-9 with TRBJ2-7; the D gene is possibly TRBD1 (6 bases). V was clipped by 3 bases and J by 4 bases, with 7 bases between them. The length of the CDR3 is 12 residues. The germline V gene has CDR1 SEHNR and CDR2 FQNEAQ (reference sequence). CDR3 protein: CASSLGAYEQYF. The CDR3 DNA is TGTGCCAGCAGCTTGGGGGCATACGAGCAGTACTTC.

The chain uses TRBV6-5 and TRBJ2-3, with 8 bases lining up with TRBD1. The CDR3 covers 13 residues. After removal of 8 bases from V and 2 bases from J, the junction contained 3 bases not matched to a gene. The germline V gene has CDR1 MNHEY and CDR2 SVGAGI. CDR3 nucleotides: TGTGCCAGCCGACAGGGGCACACAGATACGCAGTATTTT. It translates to CASRQGHTDTQYF.

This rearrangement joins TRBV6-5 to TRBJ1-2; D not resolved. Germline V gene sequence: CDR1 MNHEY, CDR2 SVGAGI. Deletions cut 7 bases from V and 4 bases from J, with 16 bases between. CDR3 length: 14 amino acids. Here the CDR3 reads CASTLRPATYGYTF. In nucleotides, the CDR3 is TGTGCCAGCACCCTAAGGCCAGCAACCTATGGCTACACCTTC.

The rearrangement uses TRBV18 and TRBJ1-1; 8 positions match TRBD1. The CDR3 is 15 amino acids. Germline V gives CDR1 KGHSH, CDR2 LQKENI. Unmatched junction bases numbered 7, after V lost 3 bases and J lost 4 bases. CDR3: CASSPSGGVGTEAFF. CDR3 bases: TGTGCCAGCTCACCCTCAGGGGGCGTAGGCACTGAAGCTTTCTTT.

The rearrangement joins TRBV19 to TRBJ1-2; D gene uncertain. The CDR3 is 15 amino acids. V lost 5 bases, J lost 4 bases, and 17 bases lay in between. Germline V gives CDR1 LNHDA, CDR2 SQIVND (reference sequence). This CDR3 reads CASSAPGALGYGYTF. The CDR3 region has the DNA TGTGCCAGTAGTGCCCCAGGTGCGTTGGGCTATGGCTACACCTTC.

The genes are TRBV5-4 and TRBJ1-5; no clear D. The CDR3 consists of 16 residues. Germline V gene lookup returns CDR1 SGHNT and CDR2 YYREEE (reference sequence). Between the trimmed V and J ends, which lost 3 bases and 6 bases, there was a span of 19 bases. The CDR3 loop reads CASSSEPGDPSQPQHF. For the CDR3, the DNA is TGTGCCAGCAGCTCGGAACCGGGAGACCCCAGTCAGCCCCAGCATTTT.

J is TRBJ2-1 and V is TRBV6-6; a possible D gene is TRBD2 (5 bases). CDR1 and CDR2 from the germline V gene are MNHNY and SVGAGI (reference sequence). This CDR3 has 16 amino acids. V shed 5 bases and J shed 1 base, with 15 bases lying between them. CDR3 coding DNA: TGTGCCAGCAGTAGCGGCGGCGGGCGGTCCTACAATGAGCAGTTCTTC. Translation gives CASSSGGGRSYNEQFF.

The CDR3 DNA reads as TGCGCCAGCAGCTTGGTTCAGGCGGACACTGAAGCTTTCTTT. Residues: CASSLVQADTEAFF. The chain has TRBV5-1 and TRBJ1-1; unclear D gene. Trimming stripped 0 bases from V and 3 bases from J, with 9 bases between. Germline V gene lookup returns CDR1 SGHRS and CDR2 YFSETQ. This CDR3 has 14 residues.

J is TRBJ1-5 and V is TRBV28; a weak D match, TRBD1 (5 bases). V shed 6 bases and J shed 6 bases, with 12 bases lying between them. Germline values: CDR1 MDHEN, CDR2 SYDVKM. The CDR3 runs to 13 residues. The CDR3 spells CASRSQGSQPQHF. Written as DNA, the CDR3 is TGTGCCAGCAGGAGTCAGGGATCTCAGCCCCAGCATTTT.